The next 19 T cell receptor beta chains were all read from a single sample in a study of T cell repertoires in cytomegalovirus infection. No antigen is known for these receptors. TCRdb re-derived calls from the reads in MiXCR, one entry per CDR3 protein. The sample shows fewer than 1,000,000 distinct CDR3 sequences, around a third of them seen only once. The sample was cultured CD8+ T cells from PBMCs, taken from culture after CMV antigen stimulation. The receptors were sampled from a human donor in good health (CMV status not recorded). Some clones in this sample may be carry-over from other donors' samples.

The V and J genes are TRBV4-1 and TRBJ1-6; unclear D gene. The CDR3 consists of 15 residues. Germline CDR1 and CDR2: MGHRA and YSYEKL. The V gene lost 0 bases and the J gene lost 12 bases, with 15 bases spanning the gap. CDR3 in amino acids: CASSQEGGPYLPLHF. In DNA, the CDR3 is TGCGCCAGCAGCCAAGAGGGAGGACCGTACCTACCCCTCCACTTT.

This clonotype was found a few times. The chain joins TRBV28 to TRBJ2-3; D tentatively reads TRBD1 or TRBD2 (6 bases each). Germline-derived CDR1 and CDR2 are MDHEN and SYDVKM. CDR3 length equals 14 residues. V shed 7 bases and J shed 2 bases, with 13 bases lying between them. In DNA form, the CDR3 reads TGTGCCAGCAAAAAGGGGGGATTCACAGATACGCAGTATTTT. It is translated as CASKKGGFTDTQYF. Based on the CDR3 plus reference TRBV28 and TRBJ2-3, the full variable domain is DVKVTQSSRYLVKRTGEKVFLECVQDMDHENMFWYRQDPGLGLRLIYFSYDVKMKEKGDIPEGYSVSREKKERFSLILESASTNQTSMYLCASKKGGFTDTQYFGPGTRLTVL.

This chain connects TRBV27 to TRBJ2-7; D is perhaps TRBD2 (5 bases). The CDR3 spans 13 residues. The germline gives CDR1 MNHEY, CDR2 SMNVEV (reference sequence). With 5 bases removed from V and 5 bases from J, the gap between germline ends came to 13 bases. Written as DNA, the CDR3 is TGTGCCAGCAGTCCCCCGGGGAACCACGAGCAGTACTTC. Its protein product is CASSPPGNHEQYF.

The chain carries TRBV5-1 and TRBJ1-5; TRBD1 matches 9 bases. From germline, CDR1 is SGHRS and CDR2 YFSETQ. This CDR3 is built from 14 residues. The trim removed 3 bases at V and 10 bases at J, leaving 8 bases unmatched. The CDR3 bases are TGCGCCAGCAGCTCCGGGACAGGGATTGAACCCCAGCATTTT. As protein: CASSSGTGIEPQHF.

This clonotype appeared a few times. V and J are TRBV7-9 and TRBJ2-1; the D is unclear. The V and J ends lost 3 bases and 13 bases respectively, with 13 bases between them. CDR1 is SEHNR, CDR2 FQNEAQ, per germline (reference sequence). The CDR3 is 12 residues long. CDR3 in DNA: TGTGCCAGCAGCTTCGAACAGATTGTTCAGTTCTTC. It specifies CASSFEQIVQFF. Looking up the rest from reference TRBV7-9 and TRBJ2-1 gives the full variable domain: DTGVSQNPRHKITKRGQNVTFRCDPISEHNRLYWYRQTLGQGPEFLTYFQNEAQLEKSRLLSDRFSAERPKGSFSTLEIQRTEQGDSAMYLCASSFEQIVQFFGPGTRLTVL.

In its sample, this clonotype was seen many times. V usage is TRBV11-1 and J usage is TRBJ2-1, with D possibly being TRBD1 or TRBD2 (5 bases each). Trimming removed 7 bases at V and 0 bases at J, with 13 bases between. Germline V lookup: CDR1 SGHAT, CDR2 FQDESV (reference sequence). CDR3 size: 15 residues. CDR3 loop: CASMWGTASYNEQFF. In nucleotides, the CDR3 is TGTGCCAGCATGTGGGGGACGGCCTCCTACAATGAGCAGTTCTTC.

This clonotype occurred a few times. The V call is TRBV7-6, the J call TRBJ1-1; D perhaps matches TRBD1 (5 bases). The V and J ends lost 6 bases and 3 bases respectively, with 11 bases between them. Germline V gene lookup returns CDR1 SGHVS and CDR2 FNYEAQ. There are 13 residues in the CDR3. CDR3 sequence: CASRFGGDTEAFF. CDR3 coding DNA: TGTGCCAGCAGATTCGGAGGGGACACTGAAGCTTTCTTT.

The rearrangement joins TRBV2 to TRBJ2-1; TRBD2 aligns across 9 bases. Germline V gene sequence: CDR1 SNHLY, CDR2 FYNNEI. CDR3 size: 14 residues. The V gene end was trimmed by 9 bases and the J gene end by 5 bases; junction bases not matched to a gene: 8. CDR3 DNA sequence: TGTGCCAGGGACAGCGGGGGGAGGGACAATGAGCAGTTCTTC. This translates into CARDSGGRDNEQFF. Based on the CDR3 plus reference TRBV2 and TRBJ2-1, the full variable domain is EPEVTQTPSHQVTQMGQEVILRCVPISNHLYFYWYRQILGQKVEFLVSFYNNEISEKSEIFDDQFSVERPDGSNFTLKIRSTKLEDSAMYFCARDSGGRDNEQFFGPGTRLTVL.

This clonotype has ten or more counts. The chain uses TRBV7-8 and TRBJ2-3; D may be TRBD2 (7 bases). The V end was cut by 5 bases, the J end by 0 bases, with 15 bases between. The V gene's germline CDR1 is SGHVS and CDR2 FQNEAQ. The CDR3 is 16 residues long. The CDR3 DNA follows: TGTGCCAGCAGCCAGAAGGGGGGGGATAGCACAGATACGCAGTATTTT. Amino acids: CASSQKGGDSTDTQYF.

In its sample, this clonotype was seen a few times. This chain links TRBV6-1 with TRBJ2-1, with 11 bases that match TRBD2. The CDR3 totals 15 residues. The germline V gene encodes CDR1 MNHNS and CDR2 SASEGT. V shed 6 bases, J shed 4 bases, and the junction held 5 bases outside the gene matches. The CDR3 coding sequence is TGTGCCAGCAGAGGTTCTAGCGGGGGGTACAATGAGCAGTTCTTC. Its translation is CASRGSSGGYNEQFF.

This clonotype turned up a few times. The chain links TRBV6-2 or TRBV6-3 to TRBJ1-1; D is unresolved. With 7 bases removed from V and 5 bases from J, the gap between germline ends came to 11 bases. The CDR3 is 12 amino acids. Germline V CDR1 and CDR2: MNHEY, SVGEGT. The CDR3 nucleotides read TGTGCCAGCACACCGGACCCAACTGAAGCTTTCTTT. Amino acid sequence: CASTPDPTEAFF.

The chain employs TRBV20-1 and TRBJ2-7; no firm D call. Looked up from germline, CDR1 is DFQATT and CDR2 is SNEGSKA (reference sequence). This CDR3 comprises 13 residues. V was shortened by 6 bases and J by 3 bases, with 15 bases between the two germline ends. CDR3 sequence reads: CSADGKLSYEQYV. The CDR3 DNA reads TGCAGTGCAGACGGAAAGCTGAGCTACGAGCAGTACGTC.

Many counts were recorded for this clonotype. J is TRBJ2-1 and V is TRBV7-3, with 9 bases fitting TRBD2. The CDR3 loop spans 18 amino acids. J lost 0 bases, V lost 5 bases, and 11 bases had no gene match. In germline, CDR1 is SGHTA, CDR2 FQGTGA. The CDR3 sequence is CASSPGTSSMSSYNEQFF. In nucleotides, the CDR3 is TGTGCCAGCAGCCCGGGGACTAGCTCCATGAGCTCCTACAATGAGCAGTTCTTC.

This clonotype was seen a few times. The CDR3: CASSSLGGGQGDNEQFF. The CDR3 nucleotides read TGTGCCAGCTCCTCACTGGGGGGTGGACAGGGCGACAATGAGCAGTTCTTC. This chain joins TRBV6-2 or TRBV6-3 and TRBJ2-1; 8 positions agree with TRBD1. CDR3 size: 17 residues. The V gene's germline CDR1 is MNHEY and CDR2 SVGEGT. J lost 5 bases, V lost 8 bases, and 17 bases had no gene match.

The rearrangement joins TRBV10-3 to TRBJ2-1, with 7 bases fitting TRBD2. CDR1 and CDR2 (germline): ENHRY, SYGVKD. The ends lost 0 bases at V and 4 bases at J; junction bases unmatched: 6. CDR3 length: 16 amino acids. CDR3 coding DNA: TGTGCCATCAGTGAGTCGATGGCGGGGGATTACAATGAGCAGTTCTTC. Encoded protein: CAISESMAGDYNEQFF.

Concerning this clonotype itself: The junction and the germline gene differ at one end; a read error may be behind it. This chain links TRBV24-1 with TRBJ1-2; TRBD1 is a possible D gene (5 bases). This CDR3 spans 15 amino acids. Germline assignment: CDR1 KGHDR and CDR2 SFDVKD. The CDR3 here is CATSGWDGANYDYTF. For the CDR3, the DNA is TGTGCCACCAGTGGATGGGACGGAGCTAACTATGACTACACCTTC.

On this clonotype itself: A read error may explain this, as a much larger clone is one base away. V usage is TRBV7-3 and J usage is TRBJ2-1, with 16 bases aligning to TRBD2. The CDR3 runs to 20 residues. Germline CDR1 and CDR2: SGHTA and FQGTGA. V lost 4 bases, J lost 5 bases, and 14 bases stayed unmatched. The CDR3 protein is CASSSLGTSGGAGQDNEQFF. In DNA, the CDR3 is TGTGCCAGCAGCTCCCTGGGGACTAGCGGGGGGGCTGGGCAAGACAATGAGCAGTTCTTC.

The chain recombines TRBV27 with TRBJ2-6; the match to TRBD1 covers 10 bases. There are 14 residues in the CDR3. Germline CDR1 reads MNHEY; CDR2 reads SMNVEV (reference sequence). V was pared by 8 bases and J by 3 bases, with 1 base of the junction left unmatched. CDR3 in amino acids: CASGTGVGANVLTF. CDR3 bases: TGTGCCAGCGGGACAGGGGTTGGGGCCAACGTCCTGACTTTC.

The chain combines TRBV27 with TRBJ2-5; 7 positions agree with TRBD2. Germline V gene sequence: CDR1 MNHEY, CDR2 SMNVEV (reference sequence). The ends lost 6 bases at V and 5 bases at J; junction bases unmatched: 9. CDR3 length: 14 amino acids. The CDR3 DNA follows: TGTGCCAGCAGGACCCGGGGGGATACGGAGACCCAGTACTTC. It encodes CASRTRGDTETQYF.